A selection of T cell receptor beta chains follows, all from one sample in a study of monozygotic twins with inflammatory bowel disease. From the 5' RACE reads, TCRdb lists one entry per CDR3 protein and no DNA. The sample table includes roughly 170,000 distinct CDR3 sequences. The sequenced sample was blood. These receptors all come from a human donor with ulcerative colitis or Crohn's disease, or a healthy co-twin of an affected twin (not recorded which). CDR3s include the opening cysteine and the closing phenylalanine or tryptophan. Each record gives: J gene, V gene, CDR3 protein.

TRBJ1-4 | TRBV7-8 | CASREVVGEKLFF
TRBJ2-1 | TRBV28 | CASNRGYNEQFF
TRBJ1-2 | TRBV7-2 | CASSLAGQKNYGYTF
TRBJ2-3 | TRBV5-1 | CASMAGGTDTQYF
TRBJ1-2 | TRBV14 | CASSQGRGANYGYTF
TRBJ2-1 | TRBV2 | CAGRGGSSYNEQFF
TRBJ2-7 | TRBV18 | CASSPPGGRSSYEQYF
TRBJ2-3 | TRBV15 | CATSRDMGRSTDTQYF
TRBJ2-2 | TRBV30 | CAWSGVGTRPGELFF
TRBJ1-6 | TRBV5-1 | CASSLAGRGSPLHF
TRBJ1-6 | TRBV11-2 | CASSPRQFDSPLHF
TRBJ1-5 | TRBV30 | CAWSVLNGHRNQPQHF
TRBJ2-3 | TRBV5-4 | CASSLPPGPMGPDTQYF
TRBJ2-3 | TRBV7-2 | CASSLGWDTQYF
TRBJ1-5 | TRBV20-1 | CSATGGQPQHF
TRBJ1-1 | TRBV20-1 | CSVNPEVEAFF
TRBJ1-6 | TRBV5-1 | CASSWGQSNSPLHF
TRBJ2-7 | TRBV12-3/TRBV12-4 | CASSSTHYEQYF
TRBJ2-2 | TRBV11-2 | CASSLGTAGELFF
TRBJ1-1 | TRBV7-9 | CASSLSGAHTEAFF
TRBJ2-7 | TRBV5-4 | CASSLMDRRSYEQYF
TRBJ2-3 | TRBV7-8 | CASSSWTSSTDTQYF
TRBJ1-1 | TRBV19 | CASSITGRNTEAFF
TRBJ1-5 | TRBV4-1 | CASSQGGARFNQPQHF
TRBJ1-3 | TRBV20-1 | CSARDYGQGPFSGNTIYF
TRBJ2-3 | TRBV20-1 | CSASRDRGADTQYF
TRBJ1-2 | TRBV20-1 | CSAKAVFANYGYTF
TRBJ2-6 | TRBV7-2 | CASSSINSGANVLTF
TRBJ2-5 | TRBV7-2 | CASSQAGGRGETQYF
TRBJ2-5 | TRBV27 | CATKGEETQYF
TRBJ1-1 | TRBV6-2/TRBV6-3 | CASSLWGGPSTEAFF